This T cell receptor (beta chain) was sequenced during a study of blood T cell repertoires in COVID-19. Grouping used clinical history reported by participants in a survey and questionnaire. The authors' processing: Researchers report that nucleated cell counts were estimated from reference gene primer amplification. Here immunoSEQ multiplex PCR was the method, and the copy in TCRdb shows in-frame clones only, minus some. For V, J and clone size, that table is used; D and trimming come from the DNA. The table lists more than 250,000 clones, roughly 88% of them singletons. The CDR3 spans 14 residues. The V gene end was trimmed by 3 bases and the J gene end by 4 bases; junction bases not matched to a gene: 5. CDR1 and CDR2 from the germline V gene are MNHEY and SVGAGI.

The sequenced sample was PBMCs or T cells enriched from blood (not recorded which). The chain links TRBV6-5 to TRBJ1-1; 7 bases align to TRBD1. This sequence was found in a man in his thirties or forties who had recovered from COVID-19. This CDR3 is CASSYFDRVTEAFF. In DNA, the CDR3 is TGTGCCAGCAGTTATTTCGACAGGGTCACTGAAGCTTTCTTT.